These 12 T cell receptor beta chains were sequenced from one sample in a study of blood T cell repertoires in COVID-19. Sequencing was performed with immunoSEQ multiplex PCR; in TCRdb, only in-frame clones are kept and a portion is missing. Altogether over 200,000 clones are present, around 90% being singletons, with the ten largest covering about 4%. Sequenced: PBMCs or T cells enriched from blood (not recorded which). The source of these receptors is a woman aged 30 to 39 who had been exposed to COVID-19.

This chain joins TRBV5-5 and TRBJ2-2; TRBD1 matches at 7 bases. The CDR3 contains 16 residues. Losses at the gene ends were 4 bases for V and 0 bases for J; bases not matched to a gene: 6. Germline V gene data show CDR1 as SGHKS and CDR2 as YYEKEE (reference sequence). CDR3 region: CASSPTGTANTGELFF. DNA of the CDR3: TGTGCCAGCAGCCCTACCGGGACAGCGAACACCGGGGAGCTGTTTTTT.

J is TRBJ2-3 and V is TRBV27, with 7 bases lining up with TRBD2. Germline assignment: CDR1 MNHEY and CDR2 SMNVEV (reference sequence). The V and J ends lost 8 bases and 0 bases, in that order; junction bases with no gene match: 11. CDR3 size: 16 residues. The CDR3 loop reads CASLLLGSGSTDTQYF. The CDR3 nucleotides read TGTGCCAGCTTGCTTCTGGGTAGCGGGAGCACAGATACGCAGTATTTT.

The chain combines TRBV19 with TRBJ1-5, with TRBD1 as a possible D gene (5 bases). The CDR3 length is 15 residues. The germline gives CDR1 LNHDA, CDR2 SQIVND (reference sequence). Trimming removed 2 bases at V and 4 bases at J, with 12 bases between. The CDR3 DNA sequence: TGTGCCAGTAGTATATTGGGAGGGGCTAATCAGCCCCAGCATTTT. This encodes CASSILGGANQPQHF.

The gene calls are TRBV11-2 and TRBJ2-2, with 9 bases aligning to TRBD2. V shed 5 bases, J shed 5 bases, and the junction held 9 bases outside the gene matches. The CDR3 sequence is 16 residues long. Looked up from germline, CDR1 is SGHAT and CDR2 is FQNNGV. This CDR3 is CASSHRLAALTGELFF. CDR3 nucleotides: TGTGCCAGCAGCCATAGACTAGCGGCGTTAACCGGGGAGCTGTTTTTT.

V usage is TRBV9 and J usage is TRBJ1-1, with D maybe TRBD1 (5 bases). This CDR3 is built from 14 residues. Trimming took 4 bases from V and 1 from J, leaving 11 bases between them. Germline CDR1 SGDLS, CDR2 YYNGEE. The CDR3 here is CASSTSRENTEAFF. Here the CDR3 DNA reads TGTGCCAGCAGCACCTCCAGGGAGAACACTGAAGCTTTCTTT.

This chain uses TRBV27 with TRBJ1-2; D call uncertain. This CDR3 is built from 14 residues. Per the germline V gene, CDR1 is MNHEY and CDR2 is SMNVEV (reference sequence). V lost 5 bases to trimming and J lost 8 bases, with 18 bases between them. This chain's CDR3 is CASSQNPDGLGYTF. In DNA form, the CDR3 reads TGTGCCAGCAGTCAAAACCCGGACGGACTCGGCTACACCTTC.

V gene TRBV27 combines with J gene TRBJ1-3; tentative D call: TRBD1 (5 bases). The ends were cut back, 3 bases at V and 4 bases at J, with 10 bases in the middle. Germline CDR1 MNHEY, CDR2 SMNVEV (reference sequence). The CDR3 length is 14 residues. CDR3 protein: CASSFGGRGNTIYF. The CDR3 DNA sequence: TGTGCCAGCAGTTTCGGGGGAAGGGGAAACACCATATATTTT.

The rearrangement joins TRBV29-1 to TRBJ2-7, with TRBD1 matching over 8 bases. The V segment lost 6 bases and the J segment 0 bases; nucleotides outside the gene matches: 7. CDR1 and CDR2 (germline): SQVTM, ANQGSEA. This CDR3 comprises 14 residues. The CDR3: CSVAGTGSSYEQYF. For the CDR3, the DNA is TGCAGCGTGGCCGGGACAGGAAGCTCCTACGAGCAGTACTTC.

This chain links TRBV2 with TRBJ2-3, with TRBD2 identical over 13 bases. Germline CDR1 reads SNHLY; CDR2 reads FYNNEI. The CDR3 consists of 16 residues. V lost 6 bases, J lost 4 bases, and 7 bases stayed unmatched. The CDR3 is CASRARLAGGADTQYF. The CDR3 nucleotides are TGTGCCAGCAGAGCACGACTAGCGGGAGGTGCAGATACGCAGTATTTT.

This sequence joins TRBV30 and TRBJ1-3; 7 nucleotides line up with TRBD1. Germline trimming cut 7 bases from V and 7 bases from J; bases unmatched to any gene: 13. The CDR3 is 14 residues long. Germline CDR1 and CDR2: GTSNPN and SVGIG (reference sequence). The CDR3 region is CASSLDRVVNTIYF. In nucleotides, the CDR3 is TGTGCCTCATCCCTTGACAGGGTCGTGAACACCATATATTTT.

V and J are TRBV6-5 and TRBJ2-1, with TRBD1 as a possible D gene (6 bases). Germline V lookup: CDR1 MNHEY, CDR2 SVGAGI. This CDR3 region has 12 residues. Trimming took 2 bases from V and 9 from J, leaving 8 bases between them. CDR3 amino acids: CASSYLGGEQFF. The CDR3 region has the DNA TGTGCCAGCAGTTACCTAGGGGGTGAGCAGTTCTTC.

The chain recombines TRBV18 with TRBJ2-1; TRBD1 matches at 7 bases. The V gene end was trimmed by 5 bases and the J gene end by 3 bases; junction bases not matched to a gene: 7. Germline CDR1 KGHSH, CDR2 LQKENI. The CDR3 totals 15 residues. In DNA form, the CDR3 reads TGTGCCAGCTCATCCCGGGACAGAGTCTACAATGAGCAGTTCTTC. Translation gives CASSSRDRVYNEQFF. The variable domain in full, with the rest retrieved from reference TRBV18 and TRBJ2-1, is NAGVMQNPRHLVRRRGQEARLRCSPMKGHSHVYWYRQLPEEGLKFMVYLQKENIIDESGMPKERFSAEFPKEGPSILRIQQVVRGDSAAYFCASSSRDRVYNEQFFGPGTRLTVL.